This paragraph reports one TCR beta chain. Antigen specificity is unknown. The method was immunoSEQ multiplex PCR; TCRdb's version includes in-frame clones alone and lacks a portion of them. The sample has roughly 150,000 clones, 90% to 95% seen once. This sample is drawn from a study of T cell responses to AZD1222 COVID-19 vaccine. Study findings and constraints: Seropositive at baseline were only six or seven AZD1222 recipients. Donors were chiefly white British, with a greater number of females, and clonal diversity was perhaps underestimated. Of spike-specific TCRs, nearly half reportedly target regions left unmutated in variants.

J gave up 7 bases and V 1 base, and 6 bases lay outside the gene matches. Germline V gene data show CDR1 as LGHNA and CDR2 as YNFKEQ. The CDR3 spans 15 residues. The material sequenced was peripheral blood, taken 28 days after the second AZD1222 dose. The V and J genes are TRBV4-2 and TRBJ1-5; 8 bases fit TRBD1. The receptor's source is an adult who received the AZD1222 COVID-19 vaccine. CDR3 coding DNA: TGTGCCAGCAGCCAAGCGACAGGGGTTCACCAGCCCCAGCATTTT. Translated: CASSQATGVHQPQHF.